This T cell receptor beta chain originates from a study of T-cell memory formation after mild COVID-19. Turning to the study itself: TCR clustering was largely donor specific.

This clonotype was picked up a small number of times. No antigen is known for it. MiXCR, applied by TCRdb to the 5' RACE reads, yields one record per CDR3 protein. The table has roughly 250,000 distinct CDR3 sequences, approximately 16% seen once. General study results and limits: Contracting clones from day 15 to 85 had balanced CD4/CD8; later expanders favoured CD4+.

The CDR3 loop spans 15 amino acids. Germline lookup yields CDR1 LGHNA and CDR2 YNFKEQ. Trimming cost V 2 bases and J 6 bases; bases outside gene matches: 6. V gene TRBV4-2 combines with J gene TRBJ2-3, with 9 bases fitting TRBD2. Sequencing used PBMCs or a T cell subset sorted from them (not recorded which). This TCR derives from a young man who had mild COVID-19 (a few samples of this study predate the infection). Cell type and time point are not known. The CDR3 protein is CASSQKRGVPDTQYF. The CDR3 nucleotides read TGTGCCAGCAGCCAAAAGCGGGGGGTACCGGATACGCAGTATTTT.